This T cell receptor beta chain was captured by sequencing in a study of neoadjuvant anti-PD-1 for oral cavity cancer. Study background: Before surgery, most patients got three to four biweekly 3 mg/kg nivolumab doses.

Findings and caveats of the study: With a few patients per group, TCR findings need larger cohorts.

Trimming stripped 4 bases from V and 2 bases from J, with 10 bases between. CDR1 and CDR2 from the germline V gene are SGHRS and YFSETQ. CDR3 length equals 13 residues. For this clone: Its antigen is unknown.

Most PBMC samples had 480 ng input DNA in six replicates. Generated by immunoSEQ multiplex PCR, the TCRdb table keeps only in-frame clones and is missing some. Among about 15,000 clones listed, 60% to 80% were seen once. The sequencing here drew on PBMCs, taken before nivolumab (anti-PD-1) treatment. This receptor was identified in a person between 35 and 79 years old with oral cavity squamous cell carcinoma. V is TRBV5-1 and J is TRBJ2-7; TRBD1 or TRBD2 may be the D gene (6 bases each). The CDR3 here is CASSPEGAYEQYF. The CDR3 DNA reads TGCGCCAGCAGCCCGGAGGGGGCCTACGAGCAGTACTTC.